This note documents a single T cell receptor (beta chain) sequence. Its antigen is as yet unknown. CDR3 size: 13 residues. Germline V gene lookup returns CDR1 SEHNR and CDR2 FQNEAQ (reference sequence). With 1 base clipped from V and 6 bases from J, the junction kept 2 bases outside the gene matches. These data are taken from a study of cytomegalovirus exposure and HLA in healthy donors. Study-level points and caveats: Excluded were some V segments that proved indistinguishable, including TRBV6-2 and TRBV6-3. Common viral pathogens (according to a later analysis) appeared linked to several of the most significant clusters.

Amplification used 60 Vbeta primers and 13 Jbeta primers. Sequencing used immunoSEQ multiplex PCR; TCRdb keeps in-frame clones, though not all of them. The sample lists 95,000 to 150,000 clones; over 60% were seen once. The sequencing input was PBMCs. The sequence was obtained from a woman in her thirties or forties in good health and CMV-seropositive. The V call is TRBV7-9, the J call TRBJ1-2; 7 bases map to TRBD1. The DNA for the CDR3 is TGTGCCAGCAGCTTAGGGCAGGGGGATGGCTACACCTTC. Protein product: CASSLGQGDGYTF.